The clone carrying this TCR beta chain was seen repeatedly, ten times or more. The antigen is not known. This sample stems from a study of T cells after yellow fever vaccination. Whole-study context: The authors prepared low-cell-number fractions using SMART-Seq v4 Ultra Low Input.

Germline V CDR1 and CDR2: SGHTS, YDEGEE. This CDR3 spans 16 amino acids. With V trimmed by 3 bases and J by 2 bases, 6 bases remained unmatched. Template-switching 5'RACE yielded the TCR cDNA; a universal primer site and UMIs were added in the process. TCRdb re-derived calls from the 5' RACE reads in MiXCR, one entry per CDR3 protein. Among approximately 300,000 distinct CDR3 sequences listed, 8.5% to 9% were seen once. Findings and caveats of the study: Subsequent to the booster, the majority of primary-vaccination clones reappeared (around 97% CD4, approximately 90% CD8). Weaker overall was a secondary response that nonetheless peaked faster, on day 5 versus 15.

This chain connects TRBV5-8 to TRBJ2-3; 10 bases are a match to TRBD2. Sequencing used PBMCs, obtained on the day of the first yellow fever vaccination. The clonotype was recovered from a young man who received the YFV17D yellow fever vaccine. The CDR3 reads CASSSGLAESTDTQYF. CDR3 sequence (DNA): TGTGCCAGCAGCTCAGGACTAGCGGAGTCCACAGATACGCAGTATTTT.